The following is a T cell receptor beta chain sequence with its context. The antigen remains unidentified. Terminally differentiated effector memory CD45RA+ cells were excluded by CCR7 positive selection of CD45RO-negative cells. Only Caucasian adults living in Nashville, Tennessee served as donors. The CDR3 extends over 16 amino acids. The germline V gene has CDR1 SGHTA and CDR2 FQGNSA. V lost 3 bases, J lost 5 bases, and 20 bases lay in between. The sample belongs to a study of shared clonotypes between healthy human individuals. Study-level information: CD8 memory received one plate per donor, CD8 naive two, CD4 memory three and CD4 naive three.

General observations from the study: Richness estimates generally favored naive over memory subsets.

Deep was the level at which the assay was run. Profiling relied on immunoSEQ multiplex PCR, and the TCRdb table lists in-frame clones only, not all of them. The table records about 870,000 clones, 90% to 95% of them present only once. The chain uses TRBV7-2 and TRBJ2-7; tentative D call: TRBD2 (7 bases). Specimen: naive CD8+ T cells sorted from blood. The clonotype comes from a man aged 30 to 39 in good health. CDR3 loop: CASSLKGGGSPHEQYF. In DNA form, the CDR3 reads TGTGCCAGCAGCTTGAAGGGGGGCGGGAGCCCCCACGAGCAGTACTTC.